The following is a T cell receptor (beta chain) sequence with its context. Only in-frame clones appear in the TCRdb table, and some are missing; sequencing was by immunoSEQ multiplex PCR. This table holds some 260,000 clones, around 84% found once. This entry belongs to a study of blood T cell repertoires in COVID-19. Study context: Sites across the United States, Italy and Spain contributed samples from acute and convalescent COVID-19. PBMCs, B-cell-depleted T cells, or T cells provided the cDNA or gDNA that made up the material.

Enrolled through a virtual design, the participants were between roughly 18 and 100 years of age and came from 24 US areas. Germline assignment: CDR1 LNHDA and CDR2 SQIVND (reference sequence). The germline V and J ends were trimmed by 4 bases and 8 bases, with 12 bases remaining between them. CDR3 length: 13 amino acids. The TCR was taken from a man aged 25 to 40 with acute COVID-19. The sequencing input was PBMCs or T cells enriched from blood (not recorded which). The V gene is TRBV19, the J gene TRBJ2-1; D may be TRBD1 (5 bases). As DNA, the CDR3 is TGTGCCAGTAGTAACAGGTATGGCGATGAGCAGTTCTTC. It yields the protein CASSNRYGDEQFF.